Below are 32 T cell receptor beta chains sequenced from a single sample in a study of memory CD4+ T cells and cytomegalovirus serostatus. Data came from immunoSEQ multiplex PCR; TCRdb stores just in-frame clones and leaves some out. This table holds over 35,000 clones, under 80% found once. Single viable CD3+CD4+CD8-CD45RO+ cells were sorted as the memory CD4+ T cells. What was sequenced was memory CD4+ T cells from blood. The receptors shown here come from an adult in good health and CMV-seronegative.

This CDR3 reads CASSLVLGGYTF. In nucleotides, the CDR3 is TGTGCCAGCAGCTTAGTACTGGGCGGCTACACCTTC. The J gene is TRBJ1-2, the V gene TRBV11-1; no reliable D call. CDR1 and CDR2 (germline): SGHAT, FQDESV (reference sequence). The CDR3 spans 12 residues. V was clipped by 1 base and J by 8 bases, with 8 bases between them. Full variable domain (outside the CDR3, taken from reference TRBV11-1 and TRBJ1-2): EAEVAQSPRYKITEKSQAVAFWCDPISGHATLYWYRQILGQGPELLVQFQDESVVDDSQLPKDRFSAERLKGVDSTLKIQPAELGDSAMYLCASSLVLGGYTFGSGTRLTVV.

This clone has just a few counts. The chain links TRBV10-3 to TRBJ1-1, with 9 bases that match TRBD1. This CDR3 is 15 amino acids long. With V trimmed by 6 bases and J by 2 bases, 7 bases remained unmatched. Germline V gene lookup returns CDR1 ENHRY and CDR2 SYGVKD. For the CDR3, the DNA is TGTGCCATCAGGCACAGGGACAGGGTTAACACTGAAGCTTTCTTT. Translated: CAIRHRDRVNTEAFF.

This clone was found once. The chain couples TRBV7-3 to TRBJ1-2; D perhaps matches TRBD1 (6 bases). This CDR3 is built from 15 residues. Germline CDR1 and CDR2: SGHTA and FQGTGA. Deletions cut 5 bases from V and 7 bases from J, with 20 bases between. The CDR3 here is CASSPRLADRSGYTF. The CDR3 nucleotides read TGTGCCAGCAGCCCTAGACTCGCCGACAGGAGTGGCTACACCTTC.

The chain joins TRBV30 to TRBJ1-3; D is ambiguous. Trimming took off 2 bases at V and 0 bases at J, with 8 bases between the two ends. This CDR3 spans 14 amino acids. CDR1 is GTSNPN, CDR2 SVGIG, per germline (reference sequence). Written as DNA, the CDR3 is TGTGCCTGGAGTAGGACTGGCTCTGGAAACACCATATATTTT. Its translation is CAWSRTGSGNTIYF.

This chain uses TRBV4-3 with TRBJ1-3; D is unclear. Germline V gene lookup returns CDR1 LGHNA and CDR2 YSLEER. The CDR3 runs 14 residues. The V end was cut by 0 bases, the J end by 4 bases, with 7 bases between. The chain's CDR3 is CASSQDISGNTIYF. CDR3 in DNA: TGCGCCAGCAGCCAAGATATCTCCGGAAACACCATATATTTT.

This chain joins TRBV27 and TRBJ2-7, with D perhaps being TRBD1 or TRBD2 (6 bases each). Trimming left V 5 bases short and J 12 bases short, with 20 bases between. Germline CDR1 is MNHEY and CDR2 is SMNVEV (reference sequence). This CDR3 has 13 amino acids. The CDR3 sequence is CASSPQGRRKAYF. In DNA, the CDR3 is TGTGCCAGCAGTCCCCAGGGGAGGAGGAAGGCGTACTTC.

The chain carries TRBV29-1 and TRBJ1-1; D is uncertain. The CDR3 spans 13 residues. The germline V gene encodes CDR1 SQVTM and CDR2 ANQGSEA. The V gene lost 2 bases and the J gene lost 0 bases, with 7 bases spanning the gap. CDR3 coding DNA: TGCAGCGTTGAACGGGTCCTGAACACTGAAGCTTTCTTT. Translated, it gives CSVERVLNTEAFF.

This clone was seen a single time. The rearrangement joins TRBV7-2 to TRBJ1-3; D gene ambiguous. The length of the CDR3 is 14 residues. In germline, CDR1 is SGHTA, CDR2 FQGNSA. Trimming took off 8 bases at V and 1 base at J, with 12 bases between the two ends. This chain's CDR3 is CASGTAGSGNTIYF. The CDR3 DNA follows: TGTGCCAGCGGTACGGCCGGGTCTGGAAACACCATATATTTT.

For this clone: The junction departs from the called germline gene at one end, perhaps through a read error. This chain links TRBV30 with TRBJ2-1; 8 nucleotides align to TRBD2. The CDR3 is made up of 13 amino acids. Germline CDR1 GTSNPN, CDR2 SVGIG (reference sequence). This CDR3 is CAGRVAGGNEQFF. The CDR3 bases are TGTGCCGGGAGGGTCGCGGGGGGTAATGAGCAGTTCTTC.

V is TRBV4-2 and J is TRBJ1-2, with a weak D call TRBD1 (6 bases). This CDR3 comprises 16 residues. Deletions cut 0 bases from V and 0 bases from J, with 11 bases between. CDR1 LGHNA and CDR2 YNFKEQ come from the germline V gene. Here the CDR3 reads CASSQDGTPSNYGYTF. The DNA of the CDR3 is TGTGCCAGCAGCCAAGATGGGACACCCTCTAACTATGGCTACACCTTC.

This clone was observed once. The V call is TRBV6-5, the J call TRBJ2-3, with 8 bases lining up with TRBD2. The CDR3 is 15 amino acids. The germline V gene encodes CDR1 MNHEY and CDR2 SVGAGI. The J segment lost 0 bases and the V segment lost 4 bases, leaving 3 bases of the junction unmatched. The CDR3 reads CASSSTSGSTDTQYF. The DNA of the CDR3 is TGTGCCAGCAGTTCAACTAGCGGTAGCACAGATACGCAGTATTTT.

The chain uses TRBV6-5 and TRBJ1-3; TRBD1 might be the D (6 bases). Germline loops: CDR1 MNHEY, CDR2 SVGAGI. This CDR3 spans 15 amino acids. V was trimmed by 4 bases and J by 0 bases, leaving 10 bases between them. Written as DNA, the CDR3 is TGTGCCAGCAGTTTGCAGGGGTTCTCTGGAAACACCATATATTTT. Protein product: CASSLQGFSGNTIYF.

V and J are TRBV7-2 and TRBJ1-4, with TRBD1 identical over 9 bases. The trim removed 3 bases at V and 4 bases at J, leaving 3 bases unmatched. Germline CDR1 is SGHTA and CDR2 is FQGNSA. The CDR3 contains 15 residues. The CDR3 DNA reads TGTGCCAGCAGCTTTCCGGGACAGGGTAATGAAAAACTGTTTTTT. This sequence encodes CASSFPGQGNEKLFF. The full variable domain, completed using reference TRBV7-2 and TRBJ1-4, is GAGVSQSPSNKVTEKGKDVELRCDPISGHTALYWYRQSLGQGLEFLIYFQGNSAPDKSGLPSDRFSAERTGGSVSTLTIQRTQQEDSAVYLCASSFPGQGNEKLFFGSGTQLSVL.

The chain has TRBV6-6 and TRBJ2-3, with 8 bases lining up with TRBD1. Germline trimming cut 5 bases from V and 0 bases from J; bases unmatched to any gene: 7. Per germline, CDR1 MNHNY and CDR2 SVGAGI (reference sequence). CDR3 size: 16 residues. CDR3 sequence reads: CASSRLGQGSTDTQYF. For the CDR3, the DNA is TGTGCCAGCAGTCGCCTCGGACAGGGCAGCACAGATACGCAGTATTTT.

V and J are TRBV7-8 and TRBJ1-6; no clear D. Germline values: CDR1 SGHVS, CDR2 FQNEAQ. The CDR3 is made up of 15 amino acids. The V end was cut by 0 bases, the J end by 7 bases, with 10 bases between. CDR3 residues: CASSLAETKNSPLHF. For the CDR3, the DNA is TGTGCCAGCAGCTTAGCTGAGACGAAGAATTCACCCCTCCACTTT.

The chain combines TRBV29-1 with TRBJ2-1; 7 nucleotides line up with TRBD2. The ends lost 5 bases at V and 4 bases at J; junction bases unmatched: 11. The CDR3 totals 15 residues. Germline CDR1 is SQVTM and CDR2 is ANQGSEA. CDR3 sequence reads: CSVRPPGGGYNEQFF. The CDR3, as DNA: TGCAGCGTTCGGCCCCCGGGGGGAGGTTACAATGAGCAGTTCTTC.

This chain connects TRBV5-1 to TRBJ1-1, with unresolved D. Trimming removed 4 bases at V and 1 base at J, with 11 bases between. The germline V gene encodes CDR1 SGHRS and CDR2 YFSETQ. The CDR3 has 14 residues. In DNA form, the CDR3 reads TGCGCCAGCAGCGGCGGGGTGGCGAACACTGAAGCTTTCTTT. Protein: CASSGGVANTEAFF.

The genes are TRBV9 and TRBJ2-1, with 9 bases lining up with TRBD2. Looked up from germline, CDR1 is SGDLS and CDR2 is YYNGEE. V dropped 3 bases and J dropped 7; count of bases not matched to a gene: 11. There are 16 residues in the CDR3. CDR3 in amino acids: CASSDSPSGEWNEQFF. The CDR3 DNA reads as TGTGCCAGCAGCGATTCACCTAGCGGGGAATGGAATGAGCAGTTCTTC. The variable domain in full, completed from reference TRBV9 and TRBJ2-1, reads DSGVTQTPKHLITATGQRVTLRCSPRSGDLSVYWYQQSLDQGLQFLIQYYNGEERAKGNILERFSAQQFPDLHSELNLSSLELGDSALYFCASSDSPSGEWNEQFFGPGTRLTVL.

This chain's CDR3 is CASSLPSAGEAFF. As DNA, the CDR3 is TGTGCCAGCTCCCTTCCCAGTGCGGGTGAAGCTTTCTTT. This chain joins TRBV18 and TRBJ1-1; D is unclear. Germline lookup yields CDR1 KGHSH and CDR2 LQKENI. The CDR3 contains 13 residues. Trimming took off 6 bases at V and 7 bases at J, with 15 bases between the two ends.

The rearrangement links TRBV2 to TRBJ1-1; a possible D gene is TRBD1 (5 bases). From germline, CDR1 is SNHLY and CDR2 FYNNEI. CDR3 length equals 14 residues. V shed 5 bases and J shed 10 bases, with 20 bases lying between them. The CDR3 is CASSPRGEGQVAFF. CDR3 nucleotide sequence: TGTGCCAGCAGTCCCCGAGGGGAGGGCCAGGTAGCTTTCTTT. The variable domain in full, completed from reference TRBV2 and TRBJ1-1, reads EPEVTQTPSHQVTQMGQEVILRCVPISNHLYFYWYRQILGQKVEFLVSFYNNEISEKSEIFDDQFSVERPDGSNFTLKIRSTKLEDSAMYFCASSPRGEGQVAFFGQGTRLTVV.

This chain links TRBV19 with TRBJ2-7; weak D call: TRBD1 (5 bases). The CDR3 contains 13 residues. Trimming pared 4 bases from V and 6 bases from J, leaving 13 bases between. The germline V gene has CDR1 LNHDA and CDR2 SQIVND (reference sequence). The CDR3 bases are TGTGCCAGTAGTACCCAGGGTTGGGGCGAGCAGTACTTC. Residues: CASSTQGWGEQYF. The full variable domain, in which reference TRBV19 and TRBJ2-7 provide the parts outside the CDR3, is DGGITQSPKYLFRKEGQNVTLSCEQNLNHDAMYWYRQDPGQGLRLIYYSQIVNDFQKGDIAEGYSVSREKKESFPLTVTSAQKNPTAFYLCASSTQGWGEQYFGPGTRLTVT.

The sample holds a few counts of this clone. The chain recombines TRBV28 with TRBJ1-5; 12 positions agree with TRBD1. CDR3 length equals 17 residues. The V gene's germline CDR1 is MDHEN and CDR2 SYDVKM. J lost 4 bases, V lost 6 bases, and 10 bases had no gene match. In DNA, the CDR3 is TGTGCCAGCAGCTTCACCGGGACAGGGGGCCGAAATCAGCCCCAGCATTTT. Translating it yields CASSFTGTGGRNQPQHF.

The chain joins TRBV7-2 to TRBJ1-2; D not resolved. Trimming removed 3 bases at V and 9 bases at J, with 8 bases between. This CDR3 has 11 residues. The germline V gene has CDR1 SGHTA and CDR2 FQGNSA. Here the CDR3 DNA reads TGTGCCAGCAGCTTGGGGAGGAGCTACACCTTC. Translation: CASSLGRSYTF.

This sequence joins TRBV19 and TRBJ2-3, with D hard to call. Germline values: CDR1 LNHDA, CDR2 SQIVND (reference sequence). CDR3 length: 13 residues. V was shortened by 3 bases and J by 1 base, with 5 bases between the two germline ends. CDR3 amino acids: CASSIRGTDTQYF. The DNA of the CDR3 is TGTGCCAGTAGTATTCGGGGCACAGATACGCAGTATTTT.

V gene TRBV28 combines with J gene TRBJ1-1; no clear D gene. The CDR3 loop spans 12 amino acids. V lost 2 bases, J lost 5 bases, and 6 bases lay in between. CDR1 is MDHEN, CDR2 SYDVKM, per germline. CDR3 nucleotides: TGTGCCAGCAGTTTAAGATGGACTGAAGCTTTCTTT. Translation: CASSLRWTEAFF.

CDR3 amino acids: CASSSLRGVVSPLHF. The CDR3 nucleotides are TGTGCCAGCAGCTCCCTGCGAGGGGTGGTTTCACCCCTCCACTTT. V usage is TRBV7-2 and J usage is TRBJ1-6, with D maybe TRBD1 (5 bases). The CDR3 consists of 15 residues. Looked up from germline, CDR1 is SGHTA and CDR2 is FQGNSA. Trimming took 4 bases from V and 9 from J, leaving 16 bases between them. Combining the CDR3 with reference TRBV7-2 and TRBJ1-6 gives the whole variable domain GAGVSQSPSNKVTEKGKDVELRCDPISGHTALYWYRQSLGQGLEFLIYFQGNSAPDKSGLPSDRFSAERTGGSVSTLTIQRTQQEDSAVYLCASSSLRGVVSPLHFGNGTRLTVT.

This clone was counted between two and nine times. The chain uses TRBV7-2 and TRBJ1-3; D is undetermined. The V end lost 2 bases, the J end lost 13 bases, and 15 bases lay between the germline ends. From germline, CDR1 is SGHTA and CDR2 FQGNSA. This CDR3 has 13 amino acids. CDR3 residues: CASSLYPTNGIYF. CDR3 DNA sequence: TGTGCCAGCAGCTTATACCCGACAAACGGGATATATTTT.

The gene calls are TRBV5-8 and TRBJ1-5; D is perhaps TRBD1 (5 bases). The CDR3 spans 18 residues. In germline, CDR1 is SGHTS, CDR2 YDEGEE. The V and J ends lost 4 bases and 0 bases respectively, with 20 bases between them. In DNA, the CDR3 is TGTGCCAGCAGCGATCGACCGACAGCTACGACTAGCAATCAGCCCCAGCATTTT. Protein product: CASSDRPTATTSNQPQHF.

This rearrangement joins TRBV5-6 to TRBJ2-3; D not resolved. Germline V gene lookup returns CDR1 SGHDT and CDR2 YYEEEE. V shed 6 bases and J shed 2 bases, with 10 bases lying between them. This CDR3 contains 13 residues. The CDR3 sequence is CASKNIPTDTQYF. CDR3 DNA sequence: TGTGCCAGCAAAAACATCCCCACAGATACGCAGTATTTT.

This sequence joins TRBV19 and TRBJ2-5, with a weak D call TRBD2 (6 bases). The V gene lost 9 bases and the J gene lost 4 bases, with 12 bases spanning the gap. The CDR3 is 12 residues long. Germline CDR1 and CDR2: LNHDA and SQIVND (reference sequence). CDR3 sequence reads: CASRGVRETQYF. In DNA, the CDR3 is TGTGCCAGCCGCGGGGTCAGAGAGACCCAGTACTTC.

The rearrangement joins TRBV6-5 to TRBJ1-1; D might be TRBD1 (5 bases). This CDR3 spans 14 amino acids. The germline V gene has CDR1 MNHEY and CDR2 SVGAGI. Trimming cost V 5 bases and J 3 bases, with 13 bases left between them. CDR3 in DNA: TGTGCCAGCAGTCAACGTCGAGGGGACACTGAAGCTTTCTTT. Translating gives CASSQRRGDTEAFF.

The J gene is TRBJ2-7, the V gene TRBV18; possible D gene TRBD1, 6 bases. V was shortened by 3 bases and J by 0 bases, with 15 bases between the two germline ends. The CDR3 extends over 16 amino acids. Germline V gives CDR1 KGHSH, CDR2 LQKENI. CDR3: CASSPLVQGSSYEQYF. CDR3 DNA sequence: TGTGCCAGCTCACCCCTAGTACAGGGTAGCTCCTACGAGCAGTACTTC.